This T cell receptor beta chain was sequenced for a study of response to subunit inactivated influenza vaccine (dated by TCRdb to 2016 to 2019). For context, the study as a whole: To follow how T cells responded to a trivalent subunit inactivated influenza vaccine, the researchers relied on deep quantitative profiling of the T cell receptor repertoire. Here is what the overall study found, with its caveats: It was suggested by the authors that each seasonal influenza vaccination may recruit only a limited number of new T cells.

The library came from RT-PCR. Sequencing relied on an Illumina HiSeq 2500. TCRdb's own reprocessing of the public reads used fastp at Q25 and MiXCR and kept productive beta chains. Records with the same CDR3 protein are collapsed into one entry carrying the most frequent genes and DNA. The sample table shows 500,000 to 600,000 distinct CDR3 sequences, and 7.5% to 8.5% are seen once. The ten top clones hold about an eighth of the sample. Germline trimming amounts to 4 bases on V and 3 bases on J, with 4 as the count of junction bases outside the gene matches. CDR1 and CDR2 are read off the germline V gene as MDHEN and SYDVKM. The CDR3, cysteine through phenylalanine, is 14 amino acids long. The only DNA kept is the CDR3, 42 bases in frame from the first base. This clonotype was picked up a small number of times. Which antigen it targets is not known. A read error is possible here, since a much larger clone lies one base away.

This clonotype was sampled from a man aged 50-75 years who received an inactivated influenza vaccine. Donor details come from another sample of the same person, matched by shared clones. The sample in question was PBMCs from blood, obtained roughly 24 months after vaccination. Recombination connected TRBV28 to TRBJ2-3, with 7 bases in between that match TRBD1. The CDR3: CASSSTGMTDTQYF. The DNA sequence is TGTGCCAGCAGTTCGACAGGGATGACAGATACGCAGTATTTT.